A single sample is the source of the 30 T cell receptor beta chains below, sequenced in a study of blood T cells in healthy people across ages. It was with a sample-barcoded 5' primer and a J-beta primer mix that a second PCR of roughly 7 to 12 cycles was run. One entry per CDR3 protein, called by TCRdb with MiXCR from the 5' RACE reads. In the table there are fewer than 900,000 distinct CDR3 sequences, more than 40% of which are singletons. The material sequenced was blood. These receptors all stem from a woman aged 55-69 years in good health.

The CDR3 DNA sequence: TGTGCCAGCAGCGCCCCCGGGACAGGGGGCTCCTACAATGAGCAGTTCTTC. This sequence encodes CASSAPGTGGSYNEQFF. The V gene is TRBV7-3, the J gene TRBJ2-1; TRBD1 matches at 11 bases. The trim removed 5 bases at V and 0 bases at J, leaving 6 bases unmatched. The germline V gene has CDR1 SGHTA and CDR2 FQGTGA. The CDR3 consists of 17 residues.

Here the CDR3 reads CASSKEGQNYGYTF. For the CDR3, the DNA is TGTGCCAGCAGCAAGGAGGGGCAAAACTATGGCTACACCTTC. The V and J genes are TRBV7-2 and TRBJ1-2, with D perhaps matching TRBD1 (5 bases). This CDR3 comprises 14 residues. Trimming shortened V by 5 bases and J by 2 bases, and 12 bases separated the two germline ends. Germline loops: CDR1 SGHTA, CDR2 FQGNSA.

V gene TRBV5-1 combines with J gene TRBJ2-1, with D possibly TRBD2 on 5 matching bases. Germline values: CDR1 SGHRS, CDR2 YFSETQ. This CDR3 comprises 13 residues. V dropped 8 bases and J dropped 8 bases, with 17 bases sitting between them. The CDR3 bases are TGCGCCAGTGCGGACCCAGCGAGGGATGAGCAGTTCTTC. Translation: CASADPARDEQFF.

This chain uses TRBV20-1 with TRBJ2-5; tentative D call: TRBD1 (5 bases). V was pared by 6 bases and J by 0 bases, with 17 bases between. This CDR3 spans 15 amino acids. Germline CDR1 and CDR2: DFQATT and SNEGSKA (reference sequence). The CDR3 is CSAAGHNLYQETQYF. CDR3 DNA: TGCAGTGCAGCCGGACACAACCTATACCAAGAGACCCAGTACTTC.

This clonotype has only a few counts. The J gene is TRBJ2-5, the V gene TRBV7-9; 7 bases line up with TRBD2. Germline assignment: CDR1 SEHNR and CDR2 FQNEAQ (reference sequence). V dropped 5 bases and J dropped 1; count of bases not matched to a gene: 10. The CDR3 has 16 residues. The CDR3 is CASSPRLAAVQETQYF. In nucleotides, the CDR3 is TGTGCCAGCAGCCCTCGACTAGCAGCAGTCCAAGAGACCCAGTACTTC.

On this clonotype: A much larger clone lies one base from this, so it may be a read error. CDR3 DNA: TGTGCCAGCAGCCCCGCTAGCATAGATACGCAGTATTTT. This codes for CASSPASIDTQYF. J is TRBJ2-3 and V is TRBV12-3 or TRBV12-4; a possible D gene is TRBD2 (5 bases). This CDR3 has 13 amino acids.

The J gene is TRBJ1-4, the V gene TRBV25-1, with a tentative D call TRBD1 (6 bases). V lost 7 bases to trimming and J lost 10 bases, with 13 bases between them. This CDR3 is built from 12 residues. CDR1 and CDR2 from the germline V gene are MGHDK and SYGVNS. CDR3 nucleotide sequence: TGTGCCAGCACTTTTGGGGGCGGAAAACTGTTTTTT. It codes for CASTFGGGKLFF.

The chain recombines TRBV6-2 or TRBV6-3 with TRBJ2-1; TRBD1 matches 10 bases. V lost 10 bases and J lost 5; bases outside the gene matches: 8. The germline V gene has CDR1 MNHEY and CDR2 SVGEGT. This CDR3 spans 14 amino acids. CDR3: CATSGQGRDNEQFF. The DNA of the CDR3 is TGTGCCACCTCGGGACAGGGGAGGGACAATGAGCAGTTCTTC.

The chain has TRBV18 and TRBJ2-5, with a weak D call TRBD1 (6 bases). CDR3 length equals 15 residues. Trimming pared 0 bases from V and 5 bases from J, leaving 13 bases between. Germline CDR1 and CDR2: KGHSH and LQKENI. CDR3 in amino acids: CASSPPVRTAETQYF. In DNA, the CDR3 is TGTGCCAGCTCACCACCGGTACGGACAGCGGAGACCCAGTACTTC.

CDR3: CASSGGYNSPLHF. The CDR3 DNA follows: TGTGCCAGCAGCGGCGGGTATAATTCACCCCTCCACTTT. The V and J genes are TRBV5-6 and TRBJ1-6; no firm D call. Germline loops: CDR1 SGHDT, CDR2 YYEEEE. V lost 4 bases and J lost 4, with 6 bases in between. The CDR3 consists of 13 residues.

This CDR3 reads CSVEVDRVPEQYF. CDR3 DNA sequence: TGCAGCGTTGAAGTGGACAGGGTTCCCGAGCAGTACTTC. This sequence joins TRBV29-1 and TRBJ2-5, with 8 bases fitting TRBD1. Matching the DNA end better, TRBJ2-7 makes the J call doubtful. CDR1 is SQVTM, CDR2 ANQGSEA, per germline. The CDR3 loop spans 13 amino acids.

This clonotype was seen only a few times. The rearrangement joins TRBV5-6 to TRBJ2-1; TRBD2 matches at 15 bases. V lost 4 bases and J lost 9; bases outside the gene matches: 8. Per germline, CDR1 SGHDT and CDR2 YYEEEE. The CDR3 has 16 amino acids. The CDR3 sequence is CASSDWTSGRAIEQFF. CDR3 nucleotides: TGTGCCAGCAGCGATTGGACTAGCGGGAGGGCGATTGAGCAGTTCTTC.

A remark on this clonotype: One base away lies a much larger clone, so this may be a sequencing read error. This chain links TRBV7-2 with TRBJ2-7, with 7 positions matching TRBD1. V lost 5 bases, J lost 2 bases, and 12 bases stayed unmatched. The CDR3 has 16 amino acids. Per germline, CDR1 SGHTA and CDR2 FQGNSA. CDR3 sequence (DNA): TGTGCCAGCAGCCTCACTATGGACAGGAGCCCCTACGAGCAGTACTTC. As protein: CASSLTMDRSPYEQYF.

The chain uses TRBV6-5 and TRBJ2-5; a possible D gene is TRBD1 (6 bases). Trimming pared 0 bases from V and 6 bases from J, leaving 11 bases between. Germline V gene sequence: CDR1 MNHEY, CDR2 SVGAGI. The CDR3 spans 14 residues. In nucleotides, the CDR3 is TGTGCCAGCAGTTACTCGAACAGGGTGAAGACCCAGTACTTC. Protein: CASSYSNRVKTQYF.

CDR3 DNA: TGTGCCAGCAGCTTGGGCGGACTAGTGAGTTTTGAGACCCAGTACTTC. Translated: CASSLGGLVSFETQYF. The J gene is TRBJ2-5, the V gene TRBV11-2, with 7 bases aligning to TRBD2. CDR1 is SGHAT and CDR2 is FQNNGV in the germline V gene. The CDR3 contains 16 residues. Trimming at V came to 3 bases and at J to 5 bases, leaving 12 bases not matched to a gene.

This rearrangement joins TRBV2 to TRBJ1-2; no firm D call. Germline V lookup: CDR1 SNHLY, CDR2 FYNNEI. Trimming took off 0 bases at V and 7 bases at J, with 9 bases between the two ends. The CDR3 runs 13 residues. CDR3 region: CASSEALRTGYTF. Here the CDR3 DNA reads TGTGCCAGCAGTGAAGCCCTCAGGACTGGCTACACCTTC.

This clonotype was recorded a few times. J is TRBJ2-1 and V is TRBV5-5; TRBD1 or TRBD2 may be the D gene (6 bases each). Germline V gene data show CDR1 as SGHKS and CDR2 as YYEKEE (reference sequence). This CDR3 is 15 amino acids long. The V end was cut by 3 bases, the J end by 3 bases, with 13 bases between. CDR3 nucleotide sequence: TGTGCCAGCAGCTCGGCGGGACACCACTACAATGAGCAGTTCTTC. Translating gives CASSSAGHHYNEQFF.

The chain is built from TRBV27 and TRBJ2-7; 12 bases match TRBD2. V shed 7 bases, J shed 2 bases, and the junction held 3 bases outside the gene matches. The length of the CDR3 is 14 residues. Germline V gives CDR1 MNHEY, CDR2 SMNVEV (reference sequence). CDR3: CASIRLAGAYEQYF. The CDR3, as DNA: TGTGCCAGCATCCGACTAGCGGGAGCCTACGAGCAGTACTTC.

There are a few counts of this clonotype. The chain combines TRBV14 with TRBJ2-5; the D gene could be TRBD1 or TRBD2 (6 bases each). V lost 2 bases and J lost 2, with 12 bases in between. Germline CDR1 is SGHDN and CDR2 is FVKESK. The CDR3 spans 15 residues. CDR3 DNA sequence: TGTGCCAGCAGCCAAAGGAGGGACAAGCAAGAGACCCAGTACTTC. The encoded protein is CASSQRRDKQETQYF.

The V gene is TRBV7-8, the J gene TRBJ2-1; 8 nucleotides match TRBD1. V lost 1 base, J lost 3 bases, and 8 bases stayed unmatched. Germline CDR1 reads SGHVS; CDR2 reads FQNEAQ. The CDR3 is made up of 17 amino acids. The CDR3 reads CASSLEWTGLNYNEQFF. The CDR3 bases are TGTGCCAGCAGCTTAGAGTGGACAGGGCTAAACTACAATGAGCAGTTCTTC.

The chain is built from TRBV20-1 and TRBJ2-3; TRBD1 or TRBD2 may be the D gene (5 bases each). CDR1 and CDR2 from the germline V gene are DFQATT and SNEGSKA (reference sequence). CDR3 size: 15 residues. Trimming cost V 3 bases and J 0 bases, with 13 bases left between them. The CDR3 DNA sequence: TGCAGTGCTAGGAGGGGCGTGAGTAGCACAGATACGCAGTATTTT. It translates to CSARRGVSSTDTQYF.

This clonotype has a handful of counts. V usage is TRBV29-1 and J usage is TRBJ2-1; D unresolved. CDR1 is SQVTM, CDR2 ANQGSEA, per germline. The CDR3 totals 11 residues. V was cut by 2 bases and J by 5 bases, with 4 bases left in between. This CDR3 reads CSVELHNEQFF. As DNA, the CDR3 is TGCAGCGTTGAACTACACAATGAGCAGTTCTTC.

This clonotype was picked up a small number of times. This chain links TRBV4-2 with TRBJ2-5; 14 bases align to TRBD2. The V gene's germline CDR1 is LGHNA and CDR2 YNFKEQ. This CDR3 contains 17 residues. The V segment lost 6 bases and the J segment 4 bases; nucleotides outside the gene matches: 10. CDR3 DNA: TGTGCCAGCAGGGGGGGGACTAGCGGGAGTGATTCAGAGACCCAGTACTTC. Protein sequence: CASRGGTSGSDSETQYF.

This clonotype was counted ten times or more. The rearrangement uses TRBV27 and TRBJ2-1, with D possibly matching TRBD1 (5 bases). The ends were cut back, 5 bases at V and 10 bases at J, with 9 bases in the middle. Germline-derived CDR1 and CDR2 are MNHEY and SMNVEV (reference sequence). CDR3 length: 11 residues. DNA of the CDR3: TGTGCCAGCAGTGGTCGGACAGAGCAGTTCTTC. Translation gives CASSGRTEQFF.

This clonotype came up a few times. This rearrangement joins TRBV5-1 to TRBJ1-3; tentative D call: TRBD1 (5 bases). Germline lookup yields CDR1 SGHRS and CDR2 YFSETQ. V was cut by 0 bases and J by 4 bases, with 14 bases left in between. The CDR3 sequence is 16 residues long. Here the CDR3 reads CASSLVVSGLGNTIYF. The CDR3 bases are TGCGCCAGCAGCTTGGTCGTCTCGGGGCTCGGAAACACCATATATTTT.

This clonotype was counted a few times. V usage is TRBV7-2 and J usage is TRBJ2-1; no reliable D call. CDR1 and CDR2 from the germline V gene are SGHTA and FQGNSA. The V end was cut by 5 bases, the J end by 0 bases, with 11 bases between. The CDR3 extends over 15 amino acids. The CDR3 is CASSPDRSSYNEQFF. Here the CDR3 DNA reads TGTGCCAGCAGCCCCGACCGGAGCTCCTACAATGAGCAGTTCTTC.

The genes are TRBV7-9 and TRBJ2-7; 8 bases are shared with TRBD2. J gave up 5 bases and V 0 bases, and 6 bases lay outside the gene matches. CDR1 is SEHNR, CDR2 FQNEAQ, per germline (reference sequence). This CDR3 is built from 15 residues. The CDR3 nucleotides read TGTGCCAGCAGCTTAGCGGCAGCGGGAGAGGACGAGCAGTACTTC. It codes for CASSLAAAGEDEQYF. Complete variable domain (other parts from reference TRBV7-9 and TRBJ2-7): DTGVSQNPRHKITKRGQNVTFRCDPISEHNRLYWYRQTLGQGPEFLTYFQNEAQLEKSRLLSDRFSAERPKGSFSTLEIQRTEQGDSAMYLCASSLAAAGEDEQYFGPGTRLTVT.

This clonotype was counted only a few times. This chain uses TRBV20-1 with TRBJ2-3, with TRBD2 identical over 7 bases. The length of the CDR3 is 14 residues. The trim removed 5 bases at V and 0 bases at J, leaving 5 bases unmatched. Germline loops: CDR1 DFQATT, CDR2 SNEGSKA (reference sequence). CDR3 sequence (DNA): TGCAGTGCTTGGGAGGGCCGGAGCACAGATACGCAGTATTTT. As protein: CSAWEGRSTDTQYF.

The chain combines TRBV2 with TRBJ2-1; possibly TRBD1 for D (5 bases). The J call may be incorrect, as the DNA end agrees better with TRBJ2-7. The germline gives CDR1 SNHLY, CDR2 FYNNEI. The CDR3 runs to 15 residues. This chain's CDR3 is CASSVTQAGDNEQYF. The CDR3 DNA follows: TGTGCCAGCAGTGTGACACAGGCCGGAGACAATGAGCAGTACTTC.

As regards this clonotype: Its ends do not fully match the called genes, so a read error is possible. V gene TRBV7-8 combines with J gene TRBJ2-7; 9 nucleotides agree with TRBD2. The CDR3 sequence is 15 residues long. Germline-derived CDR1 and CDR2 are SGHVS and FQNEAQ. The CDR3 DNA reads as TGTGCCAGTAGCTCCCCACTGCGGGAGGGTTACGAGCAGTACTTC. It specifies CASSSPLREGYEQYF.